The 27 T cell receptor beta chains below all came from one sample that was sequenced in a study of cytomegalovirus exposure and HLA in healthy donors. PCR was performed using 60 Vbeta and 13 Jbeta primers. Measured with immunoSEQ multiplex PCR; TCRdb has only the in-frame clones, and not every one. The sample has under 130,000 clones, roughly 79% seen once; the top ten hold about 6%. What was sequenced was PBMCs. These receptors were obtained from a male donor in good health and CMV-seronegative.

The chain links TRBV5-4 to TRBJ2-3; no clear D gene. Germline V CDR1 and CDR2: SGHNT, YYREEE (reference sequence). V shed 0 bases and J shed 0 bases, with 11 bases lying between them. The CDR3 runs 16 residues. CDR3 sequence: CASSLEGGTSTDTQYF. CDR3 coding DNA: TGTGCCAGCAGCTTGGAAGGCGGAACTAGCACAGATACGCAGTATTTT. The whole variable domain, remainder taken from reference TRBV5-4 and TRBJ2-3, is ETGVTQSPTHLIKTRGQQVTLRCSSQSGHNTVSWYQQALGQGPQFIFQYYREEENGRGNFPPRFSGLQFPNYSSELNVNALELDDSALYLCASSLEGGTSTDTQYFGPGTRLTVL.

This clone was found once. This chain links TRBV19 with TRBJ1-2; unclear D gene. CDR1 and CDR2 (germline): LNHDA, SQIVND (reference sequence). The V gene lost 9 bases and the J gene lost 4 bases, with 24 bases spanning the gap. The length of the CDR3 is 16 residues. CDR3 in amino acids: CASTAASIPVGYGYTF. The CDR3 DNA is TGTGCCAGCACGGCGGCATCTATCCCCGTGGGCTATGGCTACACCTTC.

The chain uses TRBV19 and TRBJ2-1; 9 bases are a match to TRBD2. The CDR3 is made up of 15 amino acids. Trimming took 3 bases from V and 4 from J; bases not matched to a gene: 4. Germline V gene sequence: CDR1 LNHDA, CDR2 SQIVND (reference sequence). CDR3 nucleotide sequence: TGTGCCAGTAGTATTTACGCGGGAGGGTACAATGAGCAGTTCTTC. Translated, it gives CASSIYAGGYNEQFF.

The rearrangement uses TRBV30 and TRBJ2-1; 7 bases align to TRBD2. The CDR3 is made up of 13 amino acids. The V and J ends lost 4 bases and 5 bases, in that order; junction bases with no gene match: 5. Germline loops: CDR1 GTSNPN, CDR2 SVGIG (reference sequence). Here the CDR3 DNA reads TGTGCCTGGACTAGCGGAAGGAACAATGAGCAGTTCTTC. Protein sequence: CAWTSGRNNEQFF.

The chain couples TRBV4-2 to TRBJ1-1; D uncertain. V shed 0 bases and J shed 1 base, with 9 bases lying between them. The CDR3 runs 15 residues. The germline CDR1 and CDR2 sequences are LGHNA and YNFKEQ. The CDR3: CASSQDKHQNTEAFF. CDR3 DNA sequence: TGTGCCAGCAGCCAAGACAAACACCAGAACACTGAAGCTTTCTTT.

V gene TRBV6-4 combines with J gene TRBJ1-1; perhaps TRBD1 as D (6 bases). CDR1 is MRHNA and CDR2 is SNTAGT in the germline V gene. The CDR3 spans 14 residues. Trimming pared 8 bases from V and 4 bases from J, leaving 17 bases between. CDR3 bases: TGTGCCAGCTCAGAACAGGGTGGGGTCACTGAAGCTTTCTTT. Protein: CASSEQGGVTEAFF.

V gene TRBV15 combines with J gene TRBJ2-7; the D gene is possibly TRBD1 (6 bases). Trimming pared 0 bases from V and 2 bases from J, leaving 17 bases between. Germline values: CDR1 LNHNV, CDR2 YYDKDF (reference sequence). This CDR3 is 17 amino acids long. The CDR3 coding sequence is TGTGCCACCAGCAGAGATGGGTGGGGGCTGGATACCTACGAGCAGTACTTC. Its protein is CATSRDGWGLDTYEQYF.

This chain links TRBV27 with TRBJ2-1, with D tentatively TRBD2 (5 bases). CDR1 and CDR2 from the germline V gene are MNHEY and SMNVEV (reference sequence). The V end lost 10 bases, the J end lost 0 bases, and 16 bases lay between the germline ends. There are 15 residues in the CDR3. The CDR3 sequence is CATSRTVSSYNEQFF. CDR3 nucleotide sequence: TGTGCCACCTCCAGGACTGTAAGCTCCTACAATGAGCAGTTCTTC.

V gene TRBV29-1 combines with J gene TRBJ2-7, with TRBD2 matching 12 bases. This CDR3 spans 15 amino acids. Looked up from germline, CDR1 is SQVTM and CDR2 is ANQGSEA. Trimming took 6 bases from V and 3 from J; bases not matched to a gene: 9. Written as DNA, the CDR3 is TGCAGCGTCATGAGACTAGCGGGAGCCGACTACGAGCAGTACTTC. This codes for CSVMRLAGADYEQYF.

The chain uses TRBV29-1 and TRBJ2-7, with 7 bases that match TRBD1. Germline-derived CDR1 and CDR2 are SQVTM and ANQGSEA. The CDR3 contains 15 residues. The trim removed 5 bases at V and 0 bases at J, leaving 10 bases unmatched. The CDR3 coding sequence is TGCAGCGTTCTCAACCGAGGGACAGCCTCCTACGAGCAGTACTTC. Its protein is CSVLNRGTASYEQYF.

Only one count was recorded for this clone. The chain is built from TRBV7-3 and TRBJ2-2, with D tentatively TRBD1 (6 bases). V was clipped by 5 bases and J by 1 base, with 8 bases between them. This CDR3 region has 14 residues. The V gene's germline CDR1 is SGHTA and CDR2 FQGTGA. The CDR3 sequence: CASSGQMNTGELFF. The CDR3, as DNA: TGTGCCAGCAGCGGACAGATGAACACCGGGGAGCTGTTTTTT.

The chain uses TRBV19 and TRBJ2-1; possibly TRBD2 for D (5 bases). The V end was cut by 4 bases, the J end by 5 bases, with 18 bases between. CDR1 is LNHDA and CDR2 is SQIVND in the germline V gene (reference sequence). The CDR3 is 16 amino acids. CDR3 in DNA: TGTGCCAGTAGTAAGGCCCTTAATAGCGTCAACAATGAGCAGTTCTTC. Translated, it gives CASSKALNSVNNEQFF.

J is TRBJ2-3 and V is TRBV10-3, with TRBD2 matching 7 bases. V was pared by 1 base and J by 1 base, with 5 bases of the junction left unmatched. The CDR3 loop spans 16 amino acids. Germline V gives CDR1 ENHRY, CDR2 SYGVKD. CDR3 coding DNA: TGTGCCATCAGTGAGTATGAGCGGGACGGCACAGATACGCAGTATTTT. Translated, it gives CAISEYERDGTDTQYF.

The chain employs TRBV6-5 and TRBJ2-7; D is perhaps TRBD1 (6 bases). Germline V gene data show CDR1 as MNHEY and CDR2 as SVGAGI. The V end was cut by 4 bases, the J end by 6 bases, with 16 bases between. CDR3 length equals 14 residues. The CDR3 region is CASSFGQLRSEQYF. The DNA for the CDR3 is TGTGCCAGCAGTTTCGGACAGCTCCGGTCCGAGCAGTACTTC.

CDR3 loop: CASSPYSEYEQYF. CDR3 nucleotide sequence: TGTGCCAGCTCACCCTATAGCGAGTACGAGCAGTACTTC. The V gene is TRBV18, the J gene TRBJ2-7; tentative D call: TRBD2 (5 bases). V was pared by 3 bases and J by 4 bases, with 10 bases between. The CDR3 sequence is 13 residues long. Germline V gives CDR1 KGHSH, CDR2 LQKENI.

The chain has TRBV6-1 and TRBJ1-1; D is possibly TRBD1 (5 bases). V was shortened by 7 bases and J by 1 base, with 16 bases between the two germline ends. Germline V CDR1 and CDR2: MNHNS, SASEGT. There are 15 residues in the CDR3. DNA for the CDR3: TGTGCCAGCATCAGGACACGTTGGGGGAACACTGAAGCTTTCTTT. It specifies CASIRTRWGNTEAFF.

The rearrangement uses TRBV19 and TRBJ2-1; 14 positions match TRBD2. The germline V gene has CDR1 LNHDA and CDR2 SQIVND (reference sequence). Unmatched junction bases numbered 5, after V lost 5 bases and J lost 8 bases. The CDR3 has 15 amino acids. The CDR3 DNA reads as TGTGCCAGTAGTCCAGGGACTAGCGGGAGCGATGAGCAGTTCTTC. Protein product: CASSPGTSGSDEQFF. The complete variable domain, with remaining parts taken from reference TRBV19 and TRBJ2-1, reads DGGITQSPKYLFRKEGQNVTLSCEQNLNHDAMYWYRQDPGQGLRLIYYSQIVNDFQKGDIAEGYSVSREKKESFPLTVTSAQKNPTAFYLCASSPGTSGSDEQFFGPGTRLTVL.

This clone has more than one count but fewer than ten. The chain carries TRBV6-6 and TRBJ1-1; D is unclear. There are 12 residues in the CDR3. Germline lookup yields CDR1 MNHNY and CDR2 SVGAGI (reference sequence). The V gene lost 8 bases and the J gene lost 4 bases, with 11 bases spanning the gap. CDR3 sequence: CASGSGGTEAFF. In DNA, the CDR3 is TGTGCCAGCGGATCGGGAGGCACTGAAGCTTTCTTT.

This rearrangement joins TRBV19 to TRBJ2-1; TRBD2 agrees at 15 bases. The germline CDR1 and CDR2 sequences are LNHDA and SQIVND (reference sequence). V lost 5 bases, J lost 0 bases, and 5 bases stayed unmatched. CDR3 length: 18 amino acids. CDR3: CASSAGTSGRSSYNEQFF. The CDR3 DNA reads as TGTGCCAGTAGTGCCGGGACTAGCGGGAGGAGCTCCTACAATGAGCAGTTCTTC.

This clone was observed a single time. The rearrangement joins TRBV30 to TRBJ2-5, with 11 bases fitting TRBD2. The CDR3 loop spans 13 amino acids. The germline V gene encodes CDR1 GTSNPN and CDR2 SVGIG (reference sequence). V shed 5 bases and J 7 bases; nucleotides not matched to a gene: 6. In nucleotides, the CDR3 is TGTGCCTGGGTAGCGGGAGGGGGCGTGACCCAGTACTTC. This translates into CAWVAGGGVTQYF.

The chain joins TRBV5-5 to TRBJ1-1; no firm D call. Trimming shortened V by 2 bases and J by 6 bases, and 11 bases separated the two germline ends. The germline gives CDR1 SGHKS, CDR2 YYEKEE (reference sequence). The CDR3 is 13 residues long. The CDR3 spells CASSFLPESEAFF. The CDR3 DNA follows: TGTGCCAGCAGCTTTCTTCCAGAATCTGAAGCTTTCTTT. Based on the CDR3 plus reference TRBV5-5 and TRBJ1-1, the full variable domain is DAGVTQSPTHLIKTRGQQVTLRCSPISGHKSVSWYQQVLGQGPQFIFQYYEKEERGRGNFPDRFSARQFPNYSSELNVNALLLGDSALYLCASSFLPESEAFFGQGTRLTVV.

CDR3 nucleotide sequence: TGCGCCAGCAGCTTGATAGGGCTAGCGGACATTAGCTACGAGCAGTACTTC. Its translation is CASSLIGLADISYEQYF. V is TRBV5-1 and J is TRBJ2-7; TRBD2 matches 7 bases. The germline gives CDR1 SGHRS, CDR2 YFSETQ. Trimming cost V 1 base and J 3 bases; bases outside gene matches: 13. The CDR3 has 17 residues.

The rearrangement links TRBV5-1 to TRBJ2-7; TRBD1 matches at 11 bases. CDR1 is SGHRS and CDR2 is YFSETQ in the germline V gene. The CDR3 contains 16 residues. The junction had 12 bases not matched to a gene; V was cut back by 5 bases and J by 5 bases. The CDR3 protein is CASSPGTGGGLDEQYF. The CDR3 DNA follows: TGCGCCAGCAGTCCCGGGACAGGGGGAGGGTTGGACGAGCAGTACTTC.

The V gene is TRBV5-1, the J gene TRBJ1-1; no definite D call. CDR1 and CDR2 (germline): SGHRS, YFSETQ. This CDR3 contains 12 residues. Between the trimmed V and J ends, which lost 0 bases and 8 bases, there was a span of 8 bases. CDR3 in amino acids: CASSLDSTEAFF. Written as DNA, the CDR3 is TGCGCCAGCAGCTTGGACAGTACAGAAGCTTTCTTT.

This rearrangement joins TRBV6-1 to TRBJ1-2; a weak D match, TRBD1 (5 bases). Trimming took off 4 bases at V and 0 bases at J, with 12 bases between the two ends. CDR1 is MNHNS and CDR2 is SASEGT in the germline V gene. The CDR3 loop spans 15 amino acids. As DNA, the CDR3 is TGTGCCAGCAGTGGGGGCAGTGGGGCTAACTATGGCTACACCTTC. Translating gives CASSGGSGANYGYTF.

The CDR3 loop is CASMAGDGGYTF. For the CDR3, the DNA is TGCGCCAGCATGGCAGGGGACGGTGGCTACACCTTC. The chain combines TRBV5-1 with TRBJ1-2; tentative D call: TRBD1 (6 bases). Germline V lookup: CDR1 SGHRS, CDR2 YFSETQ. Deletions cut 6 bases from V and 7 bases from J, with 13 bases between. There are 12 residues in the CDR3.

The chain links TRBV6-5 to TRBJ2-5, with a weak D call TRBD1 (6 bases). Trimming shortened V by 0 bases and J by 2 bases, and 7 bases separated the two germline ends. Germline CDR1 MNHEY, CDR2 SVGAGI. The CDR3 runs 14 residues. The CDR3 here is CASSYSTGQETQYF. The DNA of the CDR3 is TGTGCCAGCAGTTACTCGACAGGTCAAGAGACCCAGTACTTC.